This TCR beta chain was documented in a study of blood T cells in healthy people across ages. The study, taken as a whole, reports: Diversity figures derived from one million T cells were judged to underestimate the true value. Per million T cells, TCR beta diversity dropped about linearly as age rose.

Then a second PCR, running roughly 7 to 11 cycles, was carried out with a sample-barcoded 5' primer and a J-beta primer mix. TCRdb called the 5' RACE reads again in MiXCR, with one record for every CDR3 protein. The repertoire holds hundreds of thousands of distinct CDR3 sequences, with roughly 21% as singletons. Regarding this clonotype: Its cognate antigen is unknown.

The CDR3 is made up of 13 amino acids. The V end lost 7 bases, the J end lost 0 bases, and 6 bases lay between the germline ends. Germline values: CDR1 SNHLY, CDR2 FYNNEI. The TCR originated in a man aged 65 to 85 in good health. This rearrangement joins TRBV2 to TRBJ1-4; no firm D call. Sequenced input: blood. CDR3 protein: CASNPTTNEKLFF. For the CDR3, the DNA is TGTGCCAGCAACCCAACAACTAATGAAAAACTGTTTTTT.